The rows below give T cell receptor beta chains drawn from one sample of a study of CD8 T cells in Susac syndrome. A single record per CDR3 protein comes from TCRdb applying MiXCR to the immunoSEQ multiplex PCR reads. The table records about 300,000 distinct CDR3 sequences, 85% of them present only once. What was sequenced was CD8+ T cells from PBMCs. These receptors were collected from a human donor with multiple sclerosis. CDR3s include the opening cysteine and the closing phenylalanine or tryptophan. The order of the fields is CDR3 DNA, CDR3 protein, clone size, V gene, J gene, D gene. D genes are given only for firm matches. Clone size, where shown, is once, few, many, or a class for clones that have expanded.

cdr3_nt: TGCGCCAGCAGCCAAAATCTCGGACACAGCACTGAAGCTTTCTTT
cdr3_aa: CASSQNLGHSTEAFF
clone_size: -
v_call: TRBV4-3
j_call: TRBJ1-1
d_call: -

cdr3_nt: TGTGCCAGTAGTAAGAGACTCTTCGGTCACAATGAGCAGTTCTTC
cdr3_aa: CASSKRLFGHNEQFF
clone_size: -
v_call: TRBV19
j_call: TRBJ2-1
d_call: -

cdr3_nt: TGTGCCAGCAGTTACGAAGCCCGGCGCACTGAAGCTTTCTTT
cdr3_aa: CASSYEARRTEAFF
clone_size: -
v_call: TRBV6-6
j_call: TRBJ1-1
d_call: -

cdr3_nt: TGCGCCAGCAGCCAAGTTGGTAGCGGGCCTGAGCAGTTCTTC
cdr3_aa: CASSQVGSGPEQFF
clone_size: -
v_call: TRBV4-3
j_call: TRBJ2-1
d_call: TRBD2

cdr3_nt: TGCAGTGCTAGAGACTCCAACCGACAGTTGCATCAGCCCCAGCATTTT
cdr3_aa: CSARDSNRQLHQPQHF
clone_size: -
v_call: TRBV20-1
j_call: TRBJ1-5
d_call: -

cdr3_nt: TGTGCCAGCAGTGACAGGACGTACAATCAGCCCCAGCATTTT
cdr3_aa: CASSDRTYNQPQHF
clone_size: -
v_call: TRBV28
j_call: TRBJ1-5
d_call: -

cdr3_nt: TGTGCCAGCAGTCCACAGGTCACTAGCGGGTTTGAAGAGACCCAGTACTTC
cdr3_aa: CASSPQVTSGFEETQYF
clone_size: -
v_call: TRBV7-2
j_call: TRBJ2-5
d_call: TRBD2

cdr3_nt: TGCGCCAGCAGCCAAGAGTGGGCTAGCGGGAGGGATACGCAGTATTTT
cdr3_aa: CASSQEWASGRDTQYF
clone_size: -
v_call: TRBV4-1
j_call: TRBJ2-3
d_call: TRBD2

cdr3_nt: TGTGCCAGCAGTGACGGGACAGTCAATCAGCCCCAGCATTTT
cdr3_aa: CASSDGTVNQPQHF
clone_size: -
v_call: TRBV6-1
j_call: TRBJ1-5
d_call: TRBD1

cdr3_nt: TGTGCCAGCAGCCGCCTAAGCGAGACTTCCTACGAGCAGTACTTC
cdr3_aa: CASSRLSETSYEQYF
clone_size: -
v_call: TRBV3-1
j_call: TRBJ2-7
d_call: -

cdr3_nt: TGTGCCAGCAGCTTATTGGGTAGCGAATATACAGATACGCAGTATTTT
cdr3_aa: CASSLLGSEYTDTQYF
clone_size: -
v_call: TRBV11-1
j_call: TRBJ2-3
d_call: -

cdr3_nt: TGTGCCAGCAGCTTAGCGGGAGTGGGGTCCTACAATGAGCAGTTCTTC
cdr3_aa: CASSLAGVGSYNEQFF
clone_size: few
v_call: TRBV3-1
j_call: TRBJ2-1
d_call: TRBD2

cdr3_nt: TGTGCCTGGAGGAATCGATACGAGCAGTACTTC
cdr3_aa: CAWRNRYEQYF
clone_size: -
v_call: TRBV30
j_call: TRBJ2-7
d_call: -

cdr3_nt: TGTGCCAGCAGCGTCCAGTTTGCCTCCTACAATGAGCAGTTCTTC
cdr3_aa: CASSVQFASYNEQFF
clone_size: -
v_call: TRBV9
j_call: TRBJ2-1
d_call: -

cdr3_nt: TGTGCCAGTAGCCGACAGGGTCACCCTCAGCCCCAGCATTTT
cdr3_aa: CASSRQGHPQPQHF
clone_size: -
v_call: TRBV19
j_call: TRBJ1-5
d_call: TRBD1

cdr3_nt: TGTGCCAGCAGCGTAAATTCGACAGGGCCCAATCAGCCCCAGCATTTT
cdr3_aa: CASSVNSTGPNQPQHF
clone_size: -
v_call: TRBV14
j_call: TRBJ1-5
d_call: TRBD1

cdr3_nt: TGTGCCAGCAGTTTAGTTTGGAGGAACACTGAAGCTTTCTTT
cdr3_aa: CASSLVWRNTEAFF
clone_size: -
v_call: TRBV27
j_call: TRBJ1-1
d_call: -

cdr3_nt: TGTGCCAGCAGCTTAGGGACAGGGGGCGTTAATGAGCAGTTCTTC
cdr3_aa: CASSLGTGGVNEQFF
clone_size: -
v_call: TRBV7-9
j_call: TRBJ2-1
d_call: TRBD1

cdr3_nt: TGTGCCAGCAGCCGACTTCTGACTAGCGGGAACAATGAGCAGTTCTTC
cdr3_aa: CASSRLLTSGNNEQFF
clone_size: -
v_call: TRBV7-9
j_call: TRBJ2-1
d_call: TRBD2

cdr3_nt: TGTGCCAGCAGCTTAGCCGGACTAGCGGGAGGGCCCCTCTCCTACAATGAGCAGTTCTTC
cdr3_aa: CASSLAGLAGGPLSYNEQFF
clone_size: -
v_call: TRBV11-1
j_call: TRBJ2-1
d_call: TRBD2

cdr3_nt: TGCGCCAGCAGCTTGACTGGCTTCGAGCAGTACTTC
cdr3_aa: CASSLTGFEQYF
clone_size: -
v_call: TRBV5-1
j_call: TRBJ2-7
d_call: -

cdr3_nt: TGTGCCAGCAGCTACCTTAGACAGCCCACGGAGGGCTACACCTTC
cdr3_aa: CASSYLRQPTEGYTF
clone_size: -
v_call: TRBV11-2
j_call: TRBJ1-2
d_call: -

cdr3_nt: TGTGCCAGTAGTTACCCCACCTCCGGGACAGGGGACTCTGGGGCCAACGTCCTGACTTTC
cdr3_aa: CASSYPTSGTGDSGANVLTF
clone_size: few
v_call: TRBV13
j_call: TRBJ2-6
d_call: TRBD1